The entry below describes one T cell receptor (beta chain). What it binds is unknown. The germline V gene has CDR1 ENHRY and CDR2 SYGVKD. The trim removed 10 bases at V and 0 bases at J, leaving 10 bases unmatched. CDR3 length: 15 amino acids. This specimen belongs to a study of a mutant IDH1 vaccine in newly diagnosed glioma. Study-wide context: All eight of the vaccinations patients received fell in weeks 1, 3, 5, 7, 11, 15, 19 and 23. Vaccines began 4-6 weeks after radiotherapy alone, or with temozolomide cycles. Most patients had radiochemotherapy with temozolomide before enrollment; others had one alone.

Data came from immunoSEQ multiplex PCR; TCRdb stores just in-frame clones and leaves some out. The repertoire includes 70,000 to 90,000 clones, roughly 85% of them detected once, and around 2% sits in the top ten. Time point in this sample: week 23, last vaccination. In every dose of vaccine, 300 ug of mutant IDH1 20-mer peptide was given alongside topical imiquimod. The J gene is TRBJ1-1, the V gene TRBV10-3, with 8 bases matching TRBD1. This receptor was obtained from a man in his thirties or forties with glioma. Some clones in this sample may be carry-over from other donors' samples. The sample here was PBMCs, taken from a glioma patient whose treatment included an IDH1 peptide vaccine. The CDR3 reads CATQGGDRLNTEAFF. CDR3 DNA sequence: TGTGCCACCCAGGGCGGGGACAGGTTGAACACTGAAGCTTTCTTT.